This T cell receptor (beta chain) was identified during a study of response to subunit inactivated influenza vaccine. CDR1 is SGHAT and CDR2 is FQNNGV in the germline V gene. The germline V and J ends were trimmed by 5 bases and 7 bases, with 15 bases remaining between them. CDR3 length: 14 amino acids. TCRdb itself ran the RT-PCR reads through MiXCR, one entry per CDR3 protein. Among around 750,000 distinct CDR3 sequences listed, approximately 21% were seen once. For this clonotype: Its specificity is not known.

General observations from the study: The authors proposed limited new T cell recruitment per seasonal influenza vaccination.

This rearrangement joins TRBV11-2 to TRBJ2-1; the D gene is possibly TRBD2 (6 bases). Specimen: PBMCs from blood, collected 4 to 6 days after vaccination. The sequence was obtained from a man in his fifties or sixties who received an inactivated influenza vaccine. CDR3 in DNA: TGTGCCAGCAGCCCCCACACACTAGCTAATGAGCAGTTCTTC. Its protein product is CASSPHTLANEQFF.